This paragraph reports one T cell receptor beta chain. Profiled with immunoSEQ multiplex PCR; TCRdb holds only in-frame clones, not every one. The top ten hold 0.4% to 0.55% of the sample, which has over a million clones, 78% seen once. The source of the sample is a study of shared clonotypes between healthy human individuals. Study information: CD4 naive cells filled three plates per donor, CD4 memory three, CD8 naive two and CD8 memory one.

Only Caucasian adults living in Nashville, Tennessee made up the donor group. CDR3 length: 16 amino acids. This clonotype originated in a young man in good health. Some clones in this sample may be carry-over from other donors' samples. The chain couples TRBV1 to TRBJ2-1; the DNA was not used to check the table's D call, TRBD2. TRBV1 has pseudogene status. The sequenced sample consisted of memory CD4+ T cells from PBMCs. As to subset: CD45RA-negative fraction. CDR3 in amino acids: CTSSQDTGLADNEQFF. CDR3 bases: TGCACCAGCAGCCAAGATACGGGACTAGCGGACAATGAGCAGTTCTTC.